Shown below are 28 T cell receptor beta chains from a single sample sequenced in a study of blood T cell repertoires in COVID-19. The data were produced by immunoSEQ multiplex PCR, yet TCRdb's version contains in-frame clones alone and is incomplete. The repertoire has some 22,000 clones, 88% of them found once; the top ten carry roughly 20%. The material sequenced was peripheral blood. These receptors originate from a man aged 65 to 85 in a cohort sampled during active COVID-19.

This chain uses TRBV11-2 with TRBJ2-3; weak D call: TRBD2 (5 bases). Germline CDR1 and CDR2: SGHAT and FQNNGV. There are 12 residues in the CDR3. Trimming removed 1 base at V and 6 bases at J, with 5 bases between. The CDR3: CASSLGRDTQYF. The CDR3 region has the DNA TGTGCCAGCAGCTTAGGGAGGGATACGCAGTATTTT.

This rearrangement joins TRBV2 to TRBJ2-5; D perhaps matches TRBD1 (5 bases). The CDR3 runs 15 residues. V was clipped by 3 bases and J by 6 bases, with 17 bases between them. Per the germline V gene, CDR1 is SNHLY and CDR2 is FYNNEI. The CDR3 protein is CASSDPGQGGKTQYF. CDR3 nucleotides: TGTGCCAGCAGTGACCCCGGCCAGGGTGGCAAGACCCAGTACTTC.

This clone was recorded only once. V and J are TRBV7-2 and TRBJ2-1; D is unclear. V was shortened by 5 bases and J by 5 bases, with 10 bases between the two germline ends. The V gene's germline CDR1 is SGHTA and CDR2 FQGNSA. The CDR3 runs to 13 residues. CDR3 nucleotide sequence: TGTGCCAGCAGCCCAGGAACCCACAATGAGCAGTTCTTC. It specifies CASSPGTHNEQFF.

The chain recombines TRBV18 with TRBJ1-1; 7 nucleotides align to TRBD1. CDR1 is KGHSH, CDR2 LQKENI, per germline. CDR3 size: 14 residues. With V trimmed by 4 bases and J by 1 base, 3 bases remained unmatched. The CDR3 is CASSRGQPNTEAFF. The CDR3 DNA follows: TGTGCCAGCTCACGGGGACAGCCGAACACTGAAGCTTTCTTT.

The chain employs TRBV27 and TRBJ2-7; 10 bases line up with TRBD1. The V gene's germline CDR1 is MNHEY and CDR2 SMNVEV (reference sequence). The CDR3 contains 14 residues. The junction had 6 bases not matched to a gene; V was cut back by 6 bases and J by 4 bases. CDR3 sequence: CASRRTGGLYEQYF. CDR3 DNA: TGTGCCAGCAGAAGGACAGGGGGGTTATACGAGCAGTACTTC.

The rearrangement uses TRBV4-2 and TRBJ2-3, with a tentative D call TRBD2 (5 bases). The CDR3 is made up of 14 amino acids. Germline V gene lookup returns CDR1 LGHNA and CDR2 YNFKEQ. Deletions cut 1 base from V and 2 bases from J, with 7 bases between. The CDR3 coding sequence is TGTGCCAGCAGCCAAGGAGCGGACACAGATACGCAGTATTTT. Amino acids: CASSQGADTDTQYF.

The chain employs TRBV30 and TRBJ1-1; possibly TRBD1 for D (6 bases). CDR1 and CDR2 (germline): GTSNPN, SVGIG (reference sequence). Trimming shortened V by 2 bases and J by 3 bases, and 10 bases separated the two germline ends. The CDR3 has 13 amino acids. CDR3 DNA sequence: TGTGCCTGGAGTTGGGAGGGGGACACTGAAGCTTTCTTT. The encoded protein is CAWSWEGDTEAFF.

The chain links TRBV28 to TRBJ1-6; D is undetermined. The CDR3 length is 15 residues. Germline V gene lookup returns CDR1 MDHEN and CDR2 SYDVKM. Trimming removed 2 bases from V and 6 bases from J, with 11 bases in between. The chain's CDR3 is CASSLAGGRNSPLHF. CDR3 DNA sequence: TGTGCCAGCAGTTTAGCGGGCGGGCGTAATTCACCCCTCCACTTT. The whole variable domain, remainder taken from reference TRBV28 and TRBJ1-6, is DVKVTQSSRYLVKRTGEKVFLECVQDMDHENMFWYRQDPGLGLRLIYFSYDVKMKEKGDIPEGYSVSREKKERFSLILESASTNQTSMYLCASSLAGGRNSPLHFGNGTRLTVT.

The chain has TRBV18 and TRBJ2-5; perhaps TRBD1 as D (6 bases). The CDR3 sequence is 14 residues long. Germline V gives CDR1 KGHSH, CDR2 LQKENI. Trimming left V 1 base short and J 2 bases short, with 8 bases between. The CDR3 nucleotides read TGTGCCAGCTCACCACAGGGGGTGCAAGAGACCCAGTACTTC. Its protein product is CASSPQGVQETQYF.

The genes are TRBV11-1 and TRBJ2-7; D gene unclear. The V gene lost 5 bases and the J gene lost 2 bases, with 10 bases spanning the gap. Germline V lookup: CDR1 SGHAT, CDR2 FQDESV (reference sequence). The CDR3 runs 13 residues. CDR3 in DNA: TGTGCCAGCAGCCACTCCCAGGCCTACGAGCAGTACTTC. Translation: CASSHSQAYEQYF.

The chain employs TRBV5-4 and TRBJ2-1; the D gene is possibly TRBD1 (6 bases). Germline values: CDR1 SGHNT, CDR2 YYREEE (reference sequence). The length of the CDR3 is 16 residues. Trimming removed 0 bases at V and 2 bases at J, with 12 bases between. CDR3 loop: CASSLVGRGAYNEQFF. The CDR3 DNA reads as TGTGCCAGCAGCTTGGTGGGCAGGGGAGCCTACAATGAGCAGTTCTTC.

The rearrangement links TRBV7-8 to TRBJ2-7; TRBD2 aligns across 11 bases. This CDR3 contains 18 residues. Germline-derived CDR1 and CDR2 are SGHVS and FQNEAQ. The V segment lost 1 base and the J segment 5 bases; nucleotides outside the gene matches: 13. The CDR3 sequence is CASSLEPSGRLLRHEQYF. CDR3 nucleotide sequence: TGTGCCAGCAGCTTAGAACCTAGCGGGAGGCTCCTCCGGCACGAGCAGTACTTC.

The CDR3: CASSSHRGEQFF. In DNA form, the CDR3 reads TGTGCCAGCAGTAGCCACCGCGGTGAGCAGTTCTTC. The rearrangement uses TRBV6-6 and TRBJ2-1; D remains unclear. Trimming took off 5 bases at V and 9 bases at J, with 11 bases between the two ends. This CDR3 has 12 amino acids. From germline, CDR1 is MNHNY and CDR2 SVGAGI (reference sequence).

This chain uses TRBV24-1 with TRBJ2-1; TRBD1 matches at 12 bases. The CDR3 is made up of 16 amino acids. The J segment lost 8 bases and the V segment lost 4 bases, leaving 8 bases of the junction unmatched. Germline V gene lookup returns CDR1 KGHDR and CDR2 SFDVKD. The CDR3 loop reads CATSDTGTGGLDEQFF. The DNA for the CDR3 is TGTGCCACCAGTGACACCGGGACAGGGGGCCTGGATGAGCAGTTCTTC.

The chain employs TRBV18 and TRBJ2-1; D is undetermined. V was clipped by 1 base and J by 10 bases, with 11 bases between them. The germline CDR1 and CDR2 sequences are KGHSH and LQKENI. This CDR3 contains 13 residues. Here the CDR3 reads CASSPQTTREQFF. DNA of the CDR3: TGTGCCAGCTCACCACAAACTACGAGGGAGCAGTTCTTC.

The sample holds one count of this clone. The rearrangement joins TRBV27 to TRBJ2-1, with 11 bases matching TRBD2. With 5 bases clipped from V and 5 bases from J, the junction kept 8 bases outside the gene matches. The CDR3 has 16 amino acids. Germline CDR1 and CDR2: MNHEY and SMNVEV (reference sequence). The DNA for the CDR3 is TGTGCCAGCAGTCTCTACCTACTAGCGGGGGACAATGAGCAGTTCTTC. Translating gives CASSLYLLAGDNEQFF.

The rearrangement links TRBV18 to TRBJ1-1, with 7 bases lining up with TRBD1. This CDR3 spans 19 amino acids. Germline V CDR1 and CDR2: KGHSH, LQKENI. The J segment lost 1 base and the V segment lost 2 bases, leaving 16 bases of the junction unmatched. The CDR3 DNA reads as TGTGCCAGCTCACCAATCCGACAGGGTCGAATTATCACGAACACTGAAGCTTTCTTT. Amino acid sequence: CASSPIRQGRIITNTEAFF.

This chain links TRBV12-5 with TRBJ1-2; weak D call: TRBD1 (6 bases). This CDR3 spans 12 amino acids. Germline V gene data show CDR1 as LGHNT and CDR2 as FRNRAP. Trimming removed 6 bases at V and 8 bases at J, with 13 bases between. CDR3 region: CASGLQGRGYTF. In DNA, the CDR3 is TGTGCTAGTGGACTACAGGGCCGCGGCTACACCTTC.

V usage is TRBV28 and J usage is TRBJ1-3; 7 bases line up with TRBD1. With V trimmed by 6 bases and J by 3 bases, 8 bases remained unmatched. This CDR3 spans 15 amino acids. CDR1 MDHEN and CDR2 SYDVKM come from the germline V gene. CDR3 protein: CASRTTGVVGNTIYF. CDR3 nucleotides: TGTGCCAGCAGAACCACAGGGGTAGTTGGAAACACCATATATTTT.

This sequence joins TRBV7-9 and TRBJ2-2; 10 bases align to TRBD1. The length of the CDR3 is 16 residues. Germline V lookup: CDR1 SEHNR, CDR2 FQNEAQ (reference sequence). The J segment lost 6 bases and the V segment lost 0 bases, leaving 4 bases of the junction unmatched. CDR3: CASSLATGGESGELFF. The CDR3 DNA reads as TGTGCCAGCAGCTTAGCGACAGGGGGCGAGTCCGGGGAGCTGTTTTTT.

This sequence joins TRBV5-5 and TRBJ2-6; 7 bases are shared with TRBD1. Looked up from germline, CDR1 is SGHKS and CDR2 is YYEKEE (reference sequence). V shed 0 bases and J 5 bases; nucleotides not matched to a gene: 8. This CDR3 comprises 17 residues. CDR3 coding DNA: TGTGCCAGCAGCTTGGTAAGGGGGCAAGGCTGGGCCAACGTCCTGACTTTC. Protein: CASSLVRGQGWANVLTF.

The gene calls are TRBV29-1 and TRBJ2-1; D is possibly TRBD2 (6 bases). Trimming stripped 8 bases from V and 8 bases from J, with 16 bases between. The CDR3 runs 12 residues. Germline assignment: CDR1 SQVTM and CDR2 ANQGSEA. The CDR3 DNA reads as TGCAGCTTACGGCGGGATGGGGATGAGCAGTTCTTC. Translated: CSLRRDGDEQFF.

The V and J genes are TRBV19 and TRBJ2-3; the match to TRBD2 covers 12 bases. This CDR3 spans 17 amino acids. Germline V gives CDR1 LNHDA, CDR2 SQIVND (reference sequence). The trim removed 3 bases at V and 5 bases at J, leaving 9 bases unmatched. The CDR3 DNA follows: TGTGCCAGTAGTATCGTACTAGCGGGAGGTAAAGGAGATACGCAGTATTTT. Translated, it gives CASSIVLAGGKGDTQYF.

This sequence joins TRBV7-9 and TRBJ2-7, with a weak D call TRBD2 (6 bases). The CDR3 is 14 residues long. V was trimmed by 1 base and J by 2 bases, leaving 9 bases between them. CDR1 is SEHNR and CDR2 is FQNEAQ in the germline V gene (reference sequence). The CDR3 sequence is CASSLVAEAYEQYF. The CDR3 coding sequence is TGTGCCAGCAGCTTAGTAGCGGAGGCCTACGAGCAGTACTTC. Combining the CDR3 with reference TRBV7-9 and TRBJ2-7 gives the whole variable domain DTGVSQNPRHKITKRGQNVTFRCDPISEHNRLYWYRQTLGQGPEFLTYFQNEAQLEKSRLLSDRFSAERPKGSFSTLEIQRTEQGDSAMYLCASSLVAEAYEQYFGPGTRLTVT.

This rearrangement joins TRBV9 to TRBJ2-7, with TRBD2 matching 7 bases. CDR1 SGDLS and CDR2 YYNGEE come from the germline V gene. The CDR3 is 14 amino acids. The ends lost 3 bases at V and 3 bases at J; junction bases unmatched: 6. Here the CDR3 DNA reads TGTGCCAGCAGCGAGCTAGCGGAGAACTACGAGCAGTACTTC. Translating gives CASSELAENYEQYF.

This chain uses TRBV19 with TRBJ2-7; perhaps TRBD1 as D (6 bases). V dropped 6 bases and J dropped 3 bases, with 12 bases sitting between them. This CDR3 region has 13 residues. CDR1 is LNHDA and CDR2 is SQIVND in the germline V gene (reference sequence). The CDR3 DNA reads TGTGCCAGTAGCTTACAGGGAAACTACGAGCAGTACTTC. It codes for CASSLQGNYEQYF.

Worth noting for this clone: At one end the junction does not follow the germline gene, possibly because of a read error. The chain has TRBV14 and TRBJ1-1, with 7 bases lining up with TRBD1. Germline CDR1 is SGHDN and CDR2 is FVKESK. This CDR3 region has 15 residues. The DNA for the CDR3 is TGTGCCAGCAGCCAAGATGTCAGGGGGAACGCTGAAGCTTTCTTT. It translates to CASSQDVRGNAEAFF.

The chain employs TRBV19 and TRBJ2-3; unclear D gene. From germline, CDR1 is LNHDA and CDR2 SQIVND (reference sequence). The CDR3 is made up of 16 amino acids. Trimming pared 7 bases from V and 0 bases from J, leaving 17 bases between. Here the CDR3 DNA reads TGTGCCAGTAAGGCCAGACTCAAGACTAGCACAGATACGCAGTATTTT. This codes for CASKARLKTSTDTQYF.